This T cell receptor (beta chain) emerged from a study of blood T cell repertoires in COVID-19. About the research overall: Sites across the United States, Italy and Spain contributed samples from acute and convalescent COVID-19. Sources were T cells, B-cell-depleted T cells, or PBMCs; the material itself was cDNA or gDNA.

CDR3 length equals 11 residues. With 7 bases removed from V and 3 bases from J, the gap between germline ends came to 7 bases. The germline V gene has CDR1 SNHLY and CDR2 FYNNEI. Under the authors' procedure: Amplification of reference gene primers provided the estimated nucleated cell counts. The repertoire was sequenced with immunoSEQ multiplex PCR; TCRdb's copy has only in-frame clones and lacks some. V, J and clone size are taken as reported in that table, and D and trimming were inferred from the DNA itself. The data show about 230,000 clones, more than 65% seen once. The clonotype was recovered from a woman of 80 years or more with acute or convalescent COVID-19. The sample consisted of peripheral blood. This sequence joins TRBV2 and TRBJ2-7; no definite D call. The CDR3 sequence is CASMAHYEQYF. The DNA of the CDR3 is TGTGCCAGCATGGCTCACTACGAGCAGTACTTC.